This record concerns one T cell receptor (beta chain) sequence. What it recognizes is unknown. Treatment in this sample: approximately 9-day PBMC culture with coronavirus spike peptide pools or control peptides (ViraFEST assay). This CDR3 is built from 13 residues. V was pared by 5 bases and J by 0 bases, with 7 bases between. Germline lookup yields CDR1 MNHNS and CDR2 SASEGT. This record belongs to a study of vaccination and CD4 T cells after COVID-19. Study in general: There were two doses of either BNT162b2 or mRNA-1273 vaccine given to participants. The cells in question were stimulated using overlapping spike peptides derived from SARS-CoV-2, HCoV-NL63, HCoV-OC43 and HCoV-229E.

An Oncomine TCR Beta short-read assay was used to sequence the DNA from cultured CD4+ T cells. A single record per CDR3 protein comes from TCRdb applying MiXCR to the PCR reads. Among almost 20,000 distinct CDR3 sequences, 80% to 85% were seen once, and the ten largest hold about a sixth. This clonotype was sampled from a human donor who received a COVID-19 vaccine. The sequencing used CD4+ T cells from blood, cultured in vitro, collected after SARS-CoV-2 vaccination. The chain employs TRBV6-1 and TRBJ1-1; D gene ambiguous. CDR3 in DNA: TGTGCCAGCAGTCGAACAATGAACACTGAAGCTTTCTTT. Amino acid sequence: CASSRTMNTEAFF.